This is a list of T cell receptor beta chains from one sample in a study of blood T cell repertoires in COVID-19. Here immunoSEQ multiplex PCR was the method, and the copy in TCRdb shows in-frame clones only, minus some. The repertoire consists of roughly 140,000 clones, with roughly 89% occurring once and the leading ten covering around 5.4%. Material: PBMCs or T cells enriched from blood (not recorded which). These receptors were taken from a woman in her fifties or sixties who had been exposed to COVID-19. CDR3s include the opening cysteine and the closing phenylalanine or tryptophan. The D gene is left open where the match is weak. Some rows have no size entry. The others give once, few or many, or a class for an expanded clone.

>TRBJ2-7|TRBV5-6|TRBD1|.
CASSWGTAPSYEQYF
TGTGCCAGCAGCTGGGGGACAGCTCCTTCCTACGAGCAGTACTTC
>TRBJ1-2|TRBV18|.|.
CASSPKEGYTF
TGTGCCAGCTCACCAAAAGAGGGCTACACCTTC
>TRBJ2-1|TRBV5-1|.|.
CASTPEGAITHNEQFF
TGCGCCAGCACCCCAGAGGGAGCTATTACTCACAATGAGCAGTTCTTC
>TRBJ1-3|TRBV6-5|.|.
CASGLGSSGNTIYF
TGTGCCAGTGGGTTGGGGAGCTCTGGAAACACCATATATTTT
>TRBJ2-3|TRBV5-1|TRBD1|.
CASSLAGQGAYDTQYF
TGCGCCAGCAGCTTGGCCGGACAGGGTGCGTACGATACGCAGTATTTT
>TRBJ2-4|TRBV5-6|TRBD2|.
CASSLAGGPKNIQYF
TGTGCCAGCAGCTTGGCGGGGGGACCCAAAAACATTCAGTACTTC
>TRBJ1-1|TRBV6-6|TRBD1|.
CASSLDRGLTEAFF
TGTGCCAGCTCCCTAGACAGGGGCCTCACTGAAGCTTTCTTT
>TRBJ1-3|TRBV3-1/TRBV3-2|TRBD1|.
CASSQPPTGAKNTIYF
TGTGCCAGCAGCCAACCGCCGACAGGGGCGAAAAACACCATATATTTT
>TRBJ2-7|TRBV4-3|TRBD1|.
CASSQETGGIGEQYF
TGCGCCAGCAGCCAGGAGACAGGGGGTATTGGTGAGCAGTACTTC
>TRBJ1-6|TRBV12-5|.|.
CASGFRAGLYNSPLHF
TGTGCTAGTGGTTTTCGGGCGGGGCTGTATAATTCACCCCTCCACTTT
>TRBJ1-4|TRBV6-6|TRBD1|.
CASSTGGTNEKLFF
TGTGCCAGCAGCACAGGGGGGACTAATGAAAAACTGTTTTTT
>TRBJ2-5|TRBV6-5|.|.
CASRAGPASLGTQYF
TGTGCCAGCAGAGCAGGGCCGGCTTCTCTTGGGACCCAGTACTTC
>TRBJ2-5|TRBV5-1|.|few
CASSFASPPGETQYF
TGCGCCAGCAGCTTCGCCTCTCCTCCGGGGGAGACCCAGTACTTC
>TRBJ1-4|TRBV3-1/TRBV3-2|.|once
CASSHWTANEKLFF
TGTGCCAGCAGCCATTGGACAGCTAATGAAAAACTGTTTTTT
>TRBJ2-2|TRBV7-9|.|once
CASSLARGTNTGELFF
TGTGCCAGCAGCTTAGCAAGGGGGACGAACACCGGGGAGCTGTTTTTT
>TRBJ2-1|TRBV20-1|TRBD2|.
CSASLALAGGNEQFF
TGCAGTGCTAGTCTCGCACTAGCGGGGGGGAATGAGCAGTTCTTC
>TRBJ2-2|TRBV6-4|TRBD1|medium-sized
CASSDDRGTNTGELFF
TGTGCCAGCAGTGATGACAGGGGTACGAACACCGGGGAGCTGTTTTTT
>TRBJ2-5|TRBV9|.|.
CASSEVDLGTQYF
TGTGCCAGCAGTGAGGTCGACCTGGGGACCCAGTACTTC
>TRBJ1-5|TRBV6-5|.|.
CASRRGSNQPQHF
TGTGCCAGCCGAAGGGGGAGCAATCAGCCCCAGCATTTT
>TRBJ2-5|TRBV6-5|TRBD1|.
CASRSGTGGKETQYF
TGTGCCAGCAGATCTGGGACAGGGGGGAAAGAGACCCAGTACTTC
>TRBJ1-1|TRBV19|TRBD1|.
CASSILRGQGSAEAFF
TGTGCCAGTAGTATTCTTCGGGGACAGGGTAGCGCTGAAGCTTTCTTT
>TRBJ2-7|TRBV11-3|TRBD2|.
CASSRTSAEQYF
TGTGCCAGCAGCAGAACTAGCGCAGAGCAGTACTTC
>TRBJ2-2|TRBV5-1|.|.
CASREAGPHTGELFF
TGCGCCAGCCGCGAGGCGGGGCCCCACACCGGGGAGCTGTTTTTT
>TRBJ1-2|TRBV11-2|TRBD1|.
CASSPLGQGLGYGYTF
TGTGCCAGCAGCCCTTTGGGACAGGGGTTAGGCTATGGCTACACCTTC
>TRBJ2-3|TRBV5-4|TRBD2|.
CASSLASSGGSLDTQYF
TGTGCCAGCAGCTTGGCCTCTAGCGGGGGGTCTTTAGATACGCAGTATTTT
>TRBJ2-5|TRBV19|TRBD2|.
CASSASHGGGQETQYF
TGTGCCAGTAGTGCCTCGCACGGGGGGGGCCAAGAGACCCAGTACTTC
>TRBJ2-7|TRBV11-2|TRBD1|.
CASSYGGQGNYEQYF
TGTGCCAGCAGCTATGGAGGACAGGGGAACTACGAGCAGTACTTC
>TRBJ1-2|TRBV18|.|.
CAIFEQDHYGYTF
TGTGCCATCTTCGAACAGGACCACTATGGCTACACCTTC
>TRBJ1-6|TRBV6-1|.|.
CASSEAPFSAPLHF
TGTGCCAGCAGTGAAGCGCCATTCAGTGCCCCCCTCCACTTT
>TRBJ2-7|TRBV3-1/TRBV3-2|.|.
CASSRTDYEQYF
TGTGCCAGCAGCCGGACAGACTACGAGCAGTACTTC
>TRBJ1-1|TRBV5-1|.|.
CASSLRDSLNTEAFF
TGCGCCAGCAGCTTGCGGGACTCCCTCAACACTGAAGCTTTCTTT
>TRBJ2-7|TRBV11-2|TRBD1|.
CASSPQGALYEQYF
TGTGCCAGCAGCCCACAGGGGGCCCTCTACGAGCAGTACTTC
>TRBJ2-3|TRBV5-1|TRBD1|.
CASRTGGIEDTQYF
TGCGCCAGCAGGACAGGGGGGATAGAGGATACGCAGTATTTT
>TRBJ1-2|TRBV5-4|.|.
CASSLDRDYGYTF
TGTGCCAGCAGCTTGGACAGGGACTATGGCTACACCTTC
>TRBJ1-4|TRBV6-1|TRBD1|.
CASSEYPGTVNEKLFF
TGTGCCAGCAGTGAATATCCCGGGACAGTGAATGAAAAACTGTTTTTT
>TRBJ2-2|TRBV7-9|TRBD1|.
CASSLRPRGTGELFF
TGTGCCAGCAGCTTAAGGCCCAGGGGGACCGGGGAGCTGTTTTTT
>TRBJ2-2|TRBV11-2|.|once
CASSFPRARANTGELFF
TGTGCCAGCAGCTTCCCGAGGGCGCGGGCAAACACCGGGGAGCTGTTTTTT
>TRBJ1-1|TRBV7-9|.|.
CASSFGGDTEAFF
TGTGCCAGCAGCTTTGGAGGGGACACTGAAGCTTTCTTT
>TRBJ2-7|TRBV5-1|.|.
CASSPGSGLFSSYEQYF
TGCGCCAGCAGCCCTGGATCGGGACTCTTTAGCTCCTACGAGCAGTACTTC